This T cell receptor beta chain comes out of a study of T cell responses to AZD1222 COVID-19 vaccine. On the study more broadly: Whether given at about 4 or about 12 weeks, second doses were pooled. Notes on the study in general: Mostly white British, mostly female donors; authors suggested clonal diversity may be underestimated. Of spike-specific TCRs, nearly half reportedly target regions left unmutated in variants.

Between the trimmed V and J ends, which lost 2 bases and 1 base, there was a span of 11 bases. The germline V gene encodes CDR1 LGHNA and CDR2 YNFKEQ. CDR3 length equals 15 residues. As regards this clone: Its antigen is currently unknown.

Produced via immunoSEQ multiplex PCR; TCRdb's table is partial and in-frame only. The sample yields some 130,000 clones, approximately 90% seen once. This clonotype originated in an adult in good health. The specimen was peripheral blood, collected on day 0 of AZD1222 vaccination. The rearrangement links TRBV4-2 to TRBJ1-2; the D gene is possibly TRBD1 (6 bases). CDR3 nucleotides: TGTGCCAGCAGCCAAAGGGACACTTTTAACTATGGCTACACCTTC. It specifies CASSQRDTFNYGYTF.